The 14 T cell receptor beta chains below all came from one sample that was sequenced in a study of cytomegalovirus exposure and HLA in healthy donors. Sequencing was performed with immunoSEQ multiplex PCR; in TCRdb, only in-frame clones are kept and a portion is missing. In the table there are 200,000 or so clones, about 89% of which are singletons. What was sequenced was PBMCs. All receptors derive from a woman between 18 and 30 years old in good health and CMV-seronegative.

This clone was observed once. At one end the junction does not follow the germline gene, possibly because of a read error. The rearrangement uses TRBV7-7 and TRBJ2-2; 10 nucleotides agree with TRBD2. This CDR3 is 17 amino acids long. From germline, CDR1 is SSHAT and CDR2 FNYEAQ (reference sequence). CDR3 protein: CASSPAPGLARAGELFF. In DNA form, the CDR3 reads TGTGCTAGCAGCCCTGCGCCGGGACTAGCGAGGGCCGGGGAGCTGTTTTTT.

This chain connects TRBV5-1 to TRBJ1-2; TRBD1 is a possible D gene (5 bases). Germline CDR1 and CDR2: SGHRS and YFSETQ. The CDR3 is 13 amino acids. Trimming pared 6 bases from V and 2 bases from J, leaving 11 bases between. This CDR3 reads CASTWGLNYGYTF. As DNA, the CDR3 is TGCGCCAGCACTTGGGGCCTCAACTATGGCTACACCTTC. Filled out from reference TRBV5-1 and TRBJ1-2, the complete variable domain reads KAGVTQTPRYLIKTRGQQVTLSCSPISGHRSVSWYQQTPGQGLQFLFEYFSETQRNKGNFPGRFSGRQFSNSRSEMNVSTLELGDSALYLCASTWGLNYGYTFGSGTRLTVV.

Concerning this clone: At the DNA level, this CDR3 is encoded by other sequences in the same sample as well. This sequence joins TRBV30 and TRBJ1-1; D not certain. Trimming shortened V by 0 bases and J by 2 bases, and 7 bases separated the two germline ends. Germline CDR1 GTSNPN, CDR2 SVGIG (reference sequence). The CDR3 loop spans 13 amino acids. CDR3 protein: CAWSVLGNTEAFF. In nucleotides, the CDR3 is TGTGCCTGGAGTGTACTAGGCAACACTGAAGCTTTCTTT.

A note on this clone: This same CDR3 is encoded by further DNA sequences in the sample. V and J are TRBV27 and TRBJ1-2, with TRBD1 identical over 10 bases. After removal of 5 bases from V and 8 bases from J, the junction contained 5 bases not matched to a gene. The CDR3 extends over 13 amino acids. The V gene's germline CDR1 is MNHEY and CDR2 SMNVEV (reference sequence). The CDR3 coding sequence is TGTGCCAGCAGTCTCGGACAGGGGGGAGGCTACACCTTC. Amino acids: CASSLGQGGGYTF.

The chain joins TRBV6-5 to TRBJ1-2; D uncertain. This CDR3 has 14 amino acids. The V end was cut by 7 bases, the J end by 5 bases, with 17 bases between. Germline V gene data show CDR1 as MNHEY and CDR2 as SVGAGI. The CDR3 loop is CASTTLGRIYGYTF. In DNA form, the CDR3 reads TGTGCCAGCACCACTTTAGGGAGGATTTATGGCTACACCTTC.

This chain links TRBV10-3 with TRBJ2-7; 9 bases line up with TRBD2. Losses at the gene ends were 8 bases for V and 0 bases for J; bases not matched to a gene: 11. Looked up from germline, CDR1 is ENHRY and CDR2 is SYGVKD. The CDR3 length is 16 residues. CDR3 residues: CAIARRLAESSYEQYF. The CDR3 bases are TGTGCCATCGCCCGGAGACTAGCGGAAAGCTCCTACGAGCAGTACTTC.

A single count supports this clone. V gene TRBV7-9 combines with J gene TRBJ2-7; 14 nucleotides match TRBD2. The CDR3 sequence is 18 residues long. Per the germline V gene, CDR1 is SEHNR and CDR2 is FQNEAQ (reference sequence). The V gene end was trimmed by 3 bases and the J gene end by 1 base; junction bases not matched to a gene: 8. The chain's CDR3 is CASSFGLAGGVGSYEQYF. DNA for the CDR3: TGTGCCAGCAGCTTCGGACTAGCGGGAGGAGTAGGGTCCTACGAGCAGTACTTC. The whole variable domain, remainder taken from reference TRBV7-9 and TRBJ2-7, is DTGVSQNPRHKITKRGQNVTFRCDPISEHNRLYWYRQTLGQGPEFLTYFQNEAQLEKSRLLSDRFSAERPKGSFSTLEIQRTEQGDSAMYLCASSFGLAGGVGSYEQYFGPGTRLTVT.

The J gene is TRBJ2-1, the V gene TRBV5-1; possible D gene TRBD1, 5 bases. Germline values: CDR1 SGHRS, CDR2 YFSETQ. CDR3 length: 16 amino acids. V dropped 7 bases and J dropped 6 bases, with 23 bases sitting between them. CDR3: CASVGRTAAIGNEQFF. The CDR3 DNA is TGCGCCAGCGTGGGGCGGACGGCGGCCATCGGCAATGAGCAGTTCTTC.

The chain is built from TRBV5-1 and TRBJ2-1, with 9 bases fitting TRBD2. Germline CDR1 reads SGHRS; CDR2 reads YFSETQ. CDR3 length: 17 residues. With V trimmed by 4 bases and J by 5 bases, 13 bases remained unmatched. The CDR3 here is CASSTTGLAPRNNEQFF. The CDR3 bases are TGCGCCAGCAGCACAACGGGACTAGCCCCTCGGAACAATGAGCAGTTCTTC. Full variable domain (missing parts from reference TRBV5-1 and TRBJ2-1): KAGVTQTPRYLIKTRGQQVTLSCSPISGHRSVSWYQQTPGQGLQFLFEYFSETQRNKGNFPGRFSGRQFSNSRSEMNVSTLELGDSALYLCASSTTGLAPRNNEQFFGPGTRLTVL.

The J gene is TRBJ2-3, the V gene TRBV5-1, with 8 bases that match TRBD2. This CDR3 comprises 14 residues. The V gene's germline CDR1 is SGHRS and CDR2 YFSETQ. With V trimmed by 4 bases and J by 4 bases, 5 bases remained unmatched. CDR3 sequence: CASSLSGLADTQYF. The CDR3 DNA follows: TGCGCCAGCAGCCTGTCGGGACTAGCAGATACGCAGTATTTT.

CDR3 loop: CSVEERQLEAFF. The CDR3 region has the DNA TGCAGCGTTGAAGAGAGACAGCTGGAAGCTTTCTTT. The rearrangement uses TRBV29-1 and TRBJ1-1, with D possibly being TRBD1 (5 bases). Looked up from germline, CDR1 is SQVTM and CDR2 is ANQGSEA. Trimming removed 0 bases from V and 8 bases from J, with 10 bases in between. The CDR3 contains 12 residues.

V usage is TRBV30 and J usage is TRBJ1-1; D gene unclear. CDR1 is GTSNPN and CDR2 is SVGIG in the germline V gene (reference sequence). The CDR3 has 12 residues. Trimming took off 3 bases at V and 11 bases at J, with 16 bases between the two ends. The CDR3 is CAWRLVGKWAFF. Written as DNA, the CDR3 is TGTGCCTGGAGGTTAGTGGGCAAGTGGGCTTTCTTT.

The chain employs TRBV6-4 and TRBJ2-5; 7 positions agree with TRBD2. This CDR3 contains 14 residues. Germline-derived CDR1 and CDR2 are MRHNA and SNTAGT. With 5 bases clipped from V and 2 bases from J, the junction kept 5 bases outside the gene matches. The CDR3 DNA is TGTGCCAGCAGTCCCAACGGGGGGCAAGAGACCCAGTACTTC. This codes for CASSPNGGQETQYF.

The chain employs TRBV7-9 and TRBJ2-7; no reliable D call. This CDR3 spans 13 amino acids. The V gene's germline CDR1 is SEHNR and CDR2 FQNEAQ (reference sequence). Trimming took 1 base from V and 6 from J, leaving 10 bases between them. The CDR3 bases are TGTGCCAGCAGCTTAGTCGGTGGGCCCGAGCAGTACTTC. Translating it yields CASSLVGGPEQYF.